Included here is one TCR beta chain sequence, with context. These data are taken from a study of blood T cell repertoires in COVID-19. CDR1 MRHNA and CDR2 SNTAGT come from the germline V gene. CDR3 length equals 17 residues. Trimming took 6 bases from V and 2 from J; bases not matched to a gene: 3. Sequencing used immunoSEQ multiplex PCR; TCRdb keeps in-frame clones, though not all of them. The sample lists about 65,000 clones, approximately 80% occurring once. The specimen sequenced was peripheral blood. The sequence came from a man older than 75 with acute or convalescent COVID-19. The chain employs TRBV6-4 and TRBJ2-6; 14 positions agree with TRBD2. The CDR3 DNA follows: TGTGCCAGCAGCGCGGGACTAGCGGGGGCTGGGGCCAACGTCCTGACTTTC. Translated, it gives CASSAGLAGAGANVLTF.